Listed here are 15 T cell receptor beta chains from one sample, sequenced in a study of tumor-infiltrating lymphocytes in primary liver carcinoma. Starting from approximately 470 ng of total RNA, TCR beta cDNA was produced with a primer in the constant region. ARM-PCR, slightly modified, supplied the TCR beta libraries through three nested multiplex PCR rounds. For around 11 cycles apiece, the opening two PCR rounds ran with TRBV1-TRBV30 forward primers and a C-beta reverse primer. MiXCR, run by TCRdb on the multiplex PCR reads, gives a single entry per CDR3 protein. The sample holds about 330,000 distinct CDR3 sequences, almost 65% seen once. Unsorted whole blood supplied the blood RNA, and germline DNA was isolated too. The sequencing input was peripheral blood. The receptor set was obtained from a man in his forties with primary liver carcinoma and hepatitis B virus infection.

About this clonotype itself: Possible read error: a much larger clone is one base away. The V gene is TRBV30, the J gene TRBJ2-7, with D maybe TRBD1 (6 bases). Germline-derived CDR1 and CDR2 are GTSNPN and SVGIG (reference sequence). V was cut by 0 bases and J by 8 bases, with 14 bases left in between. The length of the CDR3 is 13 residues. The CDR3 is CAWSVGTPDKQYF. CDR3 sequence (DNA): TGTGCCTGGAGTGTAGGGACACCAGATAAGCAGTACTTC. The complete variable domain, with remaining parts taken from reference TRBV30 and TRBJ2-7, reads SQTIHQWPATLVQPVGSPLSLECTVEGTSNPNLYWYRQAAGRGLQLLFYSVGIGQISSEVPQNLSASRPQDRQFILSSKKLLLSDSGFYLCAWSVGTPDKQYFGPGTRLTVT.

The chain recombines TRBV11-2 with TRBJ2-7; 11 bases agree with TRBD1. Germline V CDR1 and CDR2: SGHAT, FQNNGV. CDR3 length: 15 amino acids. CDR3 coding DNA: TGTACTAGCAGCTCTCCCGGGACAGGGGGGTACGAGCAGTACTTC. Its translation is CTSSSPGTGGYEQYF.

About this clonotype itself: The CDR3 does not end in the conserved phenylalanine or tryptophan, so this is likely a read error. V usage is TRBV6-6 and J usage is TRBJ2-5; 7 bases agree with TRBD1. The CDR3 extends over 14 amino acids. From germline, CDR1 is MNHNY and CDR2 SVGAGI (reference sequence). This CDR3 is CAGSYPATGETQYS. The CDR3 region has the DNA TGTGCCGGCAGTTACCCCGCGACAGGGGAGACCCAGTACTCC.

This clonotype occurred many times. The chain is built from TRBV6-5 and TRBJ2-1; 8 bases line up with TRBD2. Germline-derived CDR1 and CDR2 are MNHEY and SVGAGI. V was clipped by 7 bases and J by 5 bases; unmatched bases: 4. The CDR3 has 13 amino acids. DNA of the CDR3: TGTGCCAGCAAAAACGGGGGGGACAATGAGCAGTTCTTC. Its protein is CASKNGGDNEQFF.

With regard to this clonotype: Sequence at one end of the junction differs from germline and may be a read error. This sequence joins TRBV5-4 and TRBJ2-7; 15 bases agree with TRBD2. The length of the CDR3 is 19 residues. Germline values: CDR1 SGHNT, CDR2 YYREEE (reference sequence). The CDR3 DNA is TGTGCCAGCAGCCGACTCGGGGGACTAGCGGGAGGTAGCTCCTACGAGGAGTACTTC. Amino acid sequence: CASSRLGGLAGGSSYEEYF. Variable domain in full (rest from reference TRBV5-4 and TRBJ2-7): ETGVTQSPTHLIKTRGQQVTLRCSSQSGHNTVSWYQQALGQGPQFIFQYYREEENGRGNFPPRFSGLQFPNYSSELNVNALELDDSALYLCASSRLGGLAGGSSYEEYFGPGTRLTVT.

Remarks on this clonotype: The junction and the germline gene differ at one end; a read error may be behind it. DNA for the CDR3: TGTGCCAGCAGTTGGACTAGCGGGAGCACAGATACGCACTATTTT. Translation gives CASSWTSGSTDTHYF. The V call is TRBV12-3 or TRBV12-4, the J call TRBJ2-3; 13 bases are a match to TRBD2. The CDR3 has 15 residues.

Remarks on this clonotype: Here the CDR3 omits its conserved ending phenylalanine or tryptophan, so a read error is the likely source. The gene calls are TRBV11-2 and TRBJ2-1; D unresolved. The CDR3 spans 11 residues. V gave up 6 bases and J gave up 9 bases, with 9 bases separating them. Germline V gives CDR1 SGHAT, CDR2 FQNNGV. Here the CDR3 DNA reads TGTGCCAGCAGTTTTTTGGGTGAGCAGTTCTCC. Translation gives CASSFLGEQFS.

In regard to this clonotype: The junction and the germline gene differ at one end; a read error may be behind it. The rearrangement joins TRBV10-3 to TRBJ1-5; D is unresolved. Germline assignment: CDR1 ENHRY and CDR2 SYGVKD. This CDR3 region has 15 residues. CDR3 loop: CVISESANSNQPQHF. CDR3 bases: TGTGTCATCAGTGAGTCAGCGAATAGCAATCAGCCCCAGCATTTC.

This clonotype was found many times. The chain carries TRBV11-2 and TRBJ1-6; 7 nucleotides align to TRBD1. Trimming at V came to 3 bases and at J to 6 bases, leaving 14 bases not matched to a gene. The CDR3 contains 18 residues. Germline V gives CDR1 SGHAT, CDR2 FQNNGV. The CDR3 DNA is TGTGCCAGCAGCTTCTCTGGCGACAGGGCCAGTACTAATTCACCCCTCCACTTT. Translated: CASSFSGDRASTNSPLHF.

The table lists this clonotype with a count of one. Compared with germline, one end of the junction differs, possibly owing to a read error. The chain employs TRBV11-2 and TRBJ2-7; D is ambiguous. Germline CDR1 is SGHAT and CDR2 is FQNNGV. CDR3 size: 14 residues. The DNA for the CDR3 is TGTCCCAGCAGTTTGATCCTGGGCGGCTACGAGCAGTACTTC. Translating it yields CPSSLILGGYEQYF. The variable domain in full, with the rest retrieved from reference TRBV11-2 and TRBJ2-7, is EAGVAQSPRYKIIEKRQSVAFWCNPISGHATLYWYQQILGQGPKLLIQFQNNGVVDDSQLPKDRFSAERLKGVDSTLKIQPAKLEDSAVYLCPSSLILGGYEQYFGPGTRLTVT.

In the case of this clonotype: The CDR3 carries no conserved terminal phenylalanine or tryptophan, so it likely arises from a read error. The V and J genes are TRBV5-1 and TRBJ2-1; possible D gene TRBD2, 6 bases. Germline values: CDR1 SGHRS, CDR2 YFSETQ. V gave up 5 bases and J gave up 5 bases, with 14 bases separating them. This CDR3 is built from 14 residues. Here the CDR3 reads CASRVGGPNNEQFL. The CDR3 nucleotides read TGCGCCAGCAGGGTGGGGGGACCCAACAATGAGCAGTTCTTA.

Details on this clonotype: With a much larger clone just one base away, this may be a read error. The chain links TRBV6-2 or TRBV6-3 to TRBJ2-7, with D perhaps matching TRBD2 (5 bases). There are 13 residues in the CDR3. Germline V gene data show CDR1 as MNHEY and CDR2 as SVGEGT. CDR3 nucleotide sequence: TGTGCCAGCAACCCCGCCGGGGTGACCGGGCAGCACTTC. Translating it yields CASNPAGVTGQHF.

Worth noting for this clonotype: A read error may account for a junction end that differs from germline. The CDR3 is CVSSHGFGANVLTF. Here the CDR3 DNA reads TGCGTCAGCAGCCACGGATTCGGGGCCAACGTCCTGACTTTC. The rearrangement joins TRBV4-1 to TRBJ2-6, with unresolved D. CDR3 length: 14 residues. Germline V gene data show CDR1 as MGHRA and CDR2 as YSYEKL.

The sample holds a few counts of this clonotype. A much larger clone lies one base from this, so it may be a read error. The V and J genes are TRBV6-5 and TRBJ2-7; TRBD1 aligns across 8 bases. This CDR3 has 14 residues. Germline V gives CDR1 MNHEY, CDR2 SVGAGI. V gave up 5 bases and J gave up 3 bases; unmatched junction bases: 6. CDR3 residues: CASSLRTGNYEQYF. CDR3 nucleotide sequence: TGTGCCAGCAGTCTCCGGACAGGGAACTACGAGCAGTACTTC.

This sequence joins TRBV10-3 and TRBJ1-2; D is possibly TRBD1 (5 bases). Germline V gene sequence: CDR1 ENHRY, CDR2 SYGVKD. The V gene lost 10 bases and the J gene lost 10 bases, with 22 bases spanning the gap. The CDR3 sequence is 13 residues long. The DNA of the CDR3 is TGTGCCACCTCCCCCGATTATGTGGGGGACTACACCTTC. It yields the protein CATSPDYVGDYTF.